This passage covers 9 T cell receptor beta chains from one sample sequenced in a study of human T cells and chemical hapten exposure. TCRdb re-analysed the RACE reads in MiXCR, keeping a single row per CDR3 protein. The repertoire consists of approximately 370,000 distinct CDR3 sequences, with approximately 5.8% occurring once and the leading ten covering around 8%. Time point defined: pre-sensitization, week 0. Treatment given: therapeutic diphenylcyclopropenone sensitization with weekly scalp DPC. Sequenced here: whole blood, sampled in connection with sensitization to the hapten diphenylcyclopropenone (DPC). These receptors all come from a young woman with alopecia areata. Some clones in this sample may be carry-over from other donors' samples.

At least ten counts were recorded for this clonotype. This chain joins TRBV6-5 and TRBJ1-6; D is perhaps TRBD1 (6 bases). The CDR3 sequence is 15 residues long. Trimming cost V 4 bases and J 7 bases, with 14 bases left between them. CDR1 is MNHEY, CDR2 SVGAGI, per germline. CDR3 region: CASSSQTGFNSPLHF. The CDR3 bases are TGTGCCAGCAGTTCACAGACAGGATTCAATTCACCCCTCCACTTT.

The table lists this clonotype with a few counts. The chain recombines TRBV29-1 with TRBJ2-3, with D perhaps TRBD2 (5 bases). The V gene's germline CDR1 is SQVTM and CDR2 ANQGSEA. V was shortened by 2 bases and J by 2 bases, with 11 bases between the two germline ends. This CDR3 contains 14 residues. CDR3 in DNA: TGCAGCGTTGAACGGGCAGACTACACAGATACGCAGTATTTT. Its protein is CSVERADYTDTQYF.

The rearrangement joins TRBV7-2 to TRBJ2-3; no clear D gene. V was cut by 5 bases and J by 4 bases, with 7 bases left in between. The CDR3 runs to 12 residues. CDR1 and CDR2 from the germline V gene are SGHTA and FQGNSA. The CDR3 loop reads CASSLKPDTQYF. CDR3 in DNA: TGTGCCAGCAGCCTCAAACCAGATACGCAGTATTTT.

The chain uses TRBV3-1 and TRBJ2-7; 7 nucleotides match TRBD1. The CDR3 sequence is 14 residues long. Germline V gene data show CDR1 as LGHDT and CDR2 as YNNKEL (reference sequence). The J segment lost 8 bases and the V segment lost 0 bases, leaving 7 bases of the junction unmatched. The CDR3 sequence: CASSQDQPGGKQYF. In DNA form, the CDR3 reads TGTGCCAGCAGCCAAGATCAGCCAGGGGGTAAGCAGTACTTC.

This clonotype showed up many times. The V gene is TRBV7-6, the J gene TRBJ2-2, with TRBD1 matching 8 bases. The CDR3 has 16 residues. J lost 8 bases, V lost 4 bases, and 12 bases had no gene match. Germline-derived CDR1 and CDR2 are SGHVS and FNYEAQ. The CDR3 protein is CASSSIRTGRLGELFF. The CDR3 DNA follows: TGTGCCAGCAGCTCGATCAGGACAGGGAGGCTTGGGGAGCTGTTTTTT.

This chain joins TRBV6-2 or TRBV6-3 and TRBJ2-5; D unresolved. Trimming shortened V by 3 bases and J by 8 bases, and 16 bases separated the two germline ends. Germline V gives CDR1 MNHEY, CDR2 SVGEGT. The CDR3 runs to 14 residues. The CDR3, as DNA: TGTGCCAGCAGTTATGGCCGGGCCCATCGAACCCAGTACTTC. Its protein is CASSYGRAHRTQYF.

This clonotype was detected only a few times. J is TRBJ2-3 and V is TRBV7-2; tentatively, D is TRBD1 or TRBD2 (6 bases each). This CDR3 spans 15 amino acids. The germline gives CDR1 SGHTA, CDR2 FQGNSA. The V gene lost 5 bases and the J gene lost 0 bases, with 12 bases spanning the gap. The CDR3 region has the DNA TGTGCCAGCAGCACGTGGGGGGCGAGCACAGATACGCAGTATTTT. Protein sequence: CASSTWGASTDTQYF.

This clonotype was detected many times. This chain joins TRBV13 and TRBJ1-1, with 8 bases matching TRBD1. V lost 4 bases and J lost 3; bases outside the gene matches: 10. Germline V gives CDR1 PRHDT, CDR2 FYEKMQ (reference sequence). This CDR3 is 16 amino acids long. This chain's CDR3 is CASSSGTGYLDTEAFF. The DNA of the CDR3 is TGTGCCAGCAGCTCGGGGACAGGATATCTAGACACTGAAGCTTTCTTT. Variable domain in full (rest from reference TRBV13 and TRBJ1-1): AAGVIQSPRHLIKEKRETATLKCYPIPRHDTVYWYQQGPGQDPQFLISFYEKMQSDKGSIPDRFSAQQFSDYHSELNMSSLELGDSALYFCASSSGTGYLDTEAFFGQGTRLTVV.

Many counts were recorded for this clonotype. This sequence joins TRBV29-1 and TRBJ2-2, with no clear D. The germline V and J ends were trimmed by 1 base and 2 bases, with 5 bases remaining between them. Germline V gene lookup returns CDR1 SQVTM and CDR2 ANQGSEA. The CDR3 has 13 amino acids. The chain's CDR3 is CSVEVPNTGELFF. CDR3 nucleotide sequence: TGCAGCGTTGAAGTCCCTAACACCGGGGAGCTGTTTTTT.